One sample yielded the 13 T cell receptor beta chains listed below, sequenced in a study of chemoradiotherapy in HPV16-positive cancers (dated by TCRdb to 2022 to 2024). Preparation of the library involved the immunoSEQ multiplex PCR assay. TCRdb limited this immuneACCESS table to in-frame rearrangements with V and J called. A share of clones is missing; checked studies link under half to unresolved V genes, and the rest is unexplained. Within this sample are roughly 17,000 clones, with 90% to 95% of them counted one time only. Jointly, the top ten make up 12% to 15% of the sample. The input for sequencing was blood, taken from a patient who underwent chemoradiotherapy. These receptors were collected from a human donor with HPV-associated anogenital cancer.

The gene calls are TRBV5-4 and TRBJ2-1, with D tentatively TRBD2 (5 bases). Germline CDR1 reads SGHNT; CDR2 reads YYREEE (reference sequence). The CDR3 is 15 residues long. V lost 0 bases to trimming and J lost 1 base, with 8 bases between them. The chain's CDR3 is CASSLGGPSYNEQFF. The CDR3 DNA reads TGTGCCAGCAGCTTGGGAGGGCCTTCCTACAATGAGCAGTTCTTC.

This chain uses TRBV6-5 with TRBJ2-7; D gene uncertain. Trimming pared 0 bases from V and 2 bases from J, leaving 11 bases between. The CDR3 has 15 residues. Germline assignment: CDR1 MNHEY and CDR2 SVGAGI. The CDR3 reads CASSYSSTGTYEQYF. In DNA form, the CDR3 reads TGTGCCAGCAGTTACTCCTCCACCGGAACCTACGAGCAGTACTTC.

The rearrangement links TRBV19 to TRBJ1-5; no clear D gene. Trimming took 6 bases from V and 6 from J, leaving 12 bases between them. Looked up from germline, CDR1 is LNHDA and CDR2 is SQIVND (reference sequence). This CDR3 is 13 amino acids long. This CDR3 reads CASSIGFSQPQHF. In nucleotides, the CDR3 is TGTGCCAGTAGCATTGGTTTCAGTCAGCCCCAGCATTTT. The full variable domain, completed using reference TRBV19 and TRBJ1-5, is DGGITQSPKYLFRKEGQNVTLSCEQNLNHDAMYWYRQDPGQGLRLIYYSQIVNDFQKGDIAEGYSVSREKKESFPLTVTSAQKNPTAFYLCASSIGFSQPQHFGDGTRLSIL.

CDR3 nucleotide sequence: TGTGCCAGCAGCTTGGGCAGAAGATACTATGGCTACACCTTC. Protein: CASSLGRRYYGYTF. V and J are TRBV7-8 and TRBJ1-2; D unclear. CDR3 length equals 14 residues. The V end lost 3 bases, the J end lost 3 bases, and 11 bases lay between the germline ends. Germline loops: CDR1 SGHVS, CDR2 FQNEAQ.

This chain links TRBV30 with TRBJ1-6; no clear D gene. Germline V gene lookup returns CDR1 GTSNPN and CDR2 SVGIG (reference sequence). V lost 0 bases, J lost 6 bases, and 18 bases lay in between. This CDR3 has 17 amino acids. The CDR3 spells CAWSVHRTSQTNSPLHF. The CDR3, as DNA: TGTGCCTGGAGTGTACATCGGACCAGCCAGACTAATTCACCCCTCCACTTT.

This clone has more than one count but fewer than ten. The V gene is TRBV30, the J gene TRBJ1-5; D is undetermined. CDR1 is GTSNPN, CDR2 SVGIG, per germline (reference sequence). The CDR3 length is 13 residues. The V gene lost 0 bases and the J gene lost 7 bases, with 10 bases spanning the gap. CDR3 bases: TGTGCCTGGAGTGTAGGAGTATGGCAGCCCCAGCATTTT. It codes for CAWSVGVWQPQHF. The entire variable domain, with the rest obtained from reference TRBV30 and TRBJ1-5, is as follows: SQTIHQWPATLVQPVGSPLSLECTVEGTSNPNLYWYRQAAGRGLQLLFYSVGIGQISSEVPQNLSASRPQDRQFILSSKKLLLSDSGFYLCAWSVGVWQPQHFGDGTRLSIL.

The V call is TRBV5-1, the J call TRBJ1-1, with D uncertain. Germline V CDR1 and CDR2: SGHRS, YFSETQ. The ends were cut back, 0 bases at V and 1 base at J, with 13 bases in the middle. The length of the CDR3 is 16 residues. The CDR3 DNA reads as TGCGCCAGCAGCTTGGAAATGTTACAGCCGAACACTGAAGCTTTCTTT. This sequence encodes CASSLEMLQPNTEAFF.

The chain combines TRBV2 with TRBJ2-1, with 7 bases fitting TRBD1. J gave up 4 bases and V 8 bases, and 8 bases lay outside the gene matches. The CDR3 consists of 14 residues. Germline-derived CDR1 and CDR2 are SNHLY and FYNNEI. This CDR3 is CASQPRDSYNEQFF. DNA for the CDR3: TGTGCCAGCCAACCCCGGGACAGTTACAATGAGCAGTTCTTC. Full variable domain (remainder filled in from reference TRBV2 and TRBJ2-1): EPEVTQTPSHQVTQMGQEVILRCVPISNHLYFYWYRQILGQKVEFLVSFYNNEISEKSEIFDDQFSVERPDGSNFTLKIRSTKLEDSAMYFCASQPRDSYNEQFFGPGTRLTVL.

The chain employs TRBV6-5 and TRBJ1-1, with 9 bases that match TRBD1. J was trimmed by 3 bases and V by 5 bases; bases with no gene match: 4. CDR1 and CDR2 from the germline V gene are MNHEY and SVGAGI. The CDR3 covers 14 residues. The CDR3 sequence: CASSPRQGDTEAFF. The CDR3 DNA reads TGTGCCAGCAGTCCGCGACAGGGGGACACTGAAGCTTTCTTT.

The V gene is TRBV7-9, the J gene TRBJ2-7; tentatively, D is TRBD2 (6 bases). The CDR3 has 14 amino acids. Per germline, CDR1 SEHNR and CDR2 FQNEAQ (reference sequence). Trimming cost V 5 bases and J 4 bases, with 15 bases left between them. The CDR3 spells CASSPSRGYYEQYV. The CDR3 DNA reads TGTGCCAGCAGCCCAAGTCGGGGGTATTACGAGCAGTACGTC.

The rearrangement uses TRBV5-5 and TRBJ2-7; D is possibly TRBD1 (5 bases). The V end was cut by 0 bases, the J end by 3 bases, with 7 bases between. The CDR3 is 13 residues long. Germline V gene data show CDR1 as SGHKS and CDR2 as YYEKEE (reference sequence). The chain's CDR3 is CASSLDRHYEQYV. CDR3 nucleotide sequence: TGTGCCAGCAGCTTGGACAGGCACTACGAGCAGTACGTC.

This clone was recorded once. J is TRBJ1-1 and V is TRBV27, with TRBD1 matching 7 bases. Germline V gene lookup returns CDR1 MNHEY and CDR2 SMNVEV (reference sequence). J was trimmed by 7 bases and V by 2 bases; bases with no gene match: 7. The CDR3 contains 14 residues. The CDR3 spells CASSLKGAGIEAFF. The CDR3 DNA sequence: TGTGCCAGCAGTTTAAAGGGGGCTGGGATTGAAGCTTTCTTT.

This clone was counted once. The DNA for the CDR3 is TGTGCCAGCAGGCAGGGTCGGGGGGGCGGGACCCAGTACTTC. Translated: CASRQGRGGGTQYF. The chain joins TRBV7-8 to TRBJ2-5; TRBD2 matches 8 bases. This CDR3 is built from 14 residues. Germline CDR1 and CDR2: SGHVS and FQNEAQ. The trim removed 6 bases at V and 7 bases at J, leaving 10 bases unmatched.